The 10 T cell receptor beta chains below were found in one sample sequenced in a study of cytomegalovirus exposure and HLA in healthy donors. Use of 60 Vbeta and 13 Jbeta primers characterized the PCR. Clones were read by immunoSEQ multiplex PCR, and TCRdb kept only the in-frame ones, dropping some. Of around 20,000 clones listed, under 90% are singletons. Sequenced material: PBMCs. The source of these receptors is a human donor in good health.

This clone was counted a few times. The gene calls are TRBV6-5 and TRBJ2-7, with a possible D match to TRBD2 (6 bases). V shed 5 bases and J shed 6 bases, with 14 bases lying between them. This CDR3 is built from 13 residues. Germline CDR1 is MNHEY and CDR2 is SVGAGI. This chain's CDR3 is CASSVTRRGEQYF. The CDR3 DNA is TGTGCCAGCAGTGTGACTAGGAGGGGCGAGCAGTACTTC.

The CDR3 DNA sequence: TGTGCCAGCAGTTTCCGCGACAGGAACTATGGCTACACCTTC. Translation: CASSFRDRNYGYTF. The chain has TRBV27 and TRBJ1-2, with a possible D match to TRBD1 (6 bases). Germline V gives CDR1 MNHEY, CDR2 SMNVEV (reference sequence). There are 14 residues in the CDR3. V was trimmed by 3 bases and J by 2 bases, leaving 10 bases between them.

This chain joins TRBV6-5 and TRBJ1-5; TRBD1 matches at 10 bases. Germline CDR1 reads MNHEY; CDR2 reads SVGAGI. There are 14 residues in the CDR3. Losses at the gene ends were 6 bases for V and 7 bases for J; bases not matched to a gene: 6. The CDR3 region is CASRRDRGGQPQHF. CDR3 bases: TGTGCCAGCAGAAGGGACAGGGGCGGACAGCCCCAGCATTTT.

V gene TRBV7-2 combines with J gene TRBJ1-4; possible D gene TRBD1, 5 bases. Germline CDR1 SGHTA, CDR2 FQGNSA. This CDR3 is 15 amino acids long. The V end lost 5 bases, the J end lost 7 bases, and 17 bases lay between the germline ends. CDR3 protein: CASSPTLGRAEKLFF. CDR3 DNA: TGTGCCAGCAGCCCCACGCTGGGCAGGGCTGAAAAACTGTTTTTT.

V is TRBV18 and J is TRBJ2-2; D unresolved. From germline, CDR1 is KGHSH and CDR2 LQKENI. Trimming cost V 3 bases and J 5 bases, with 19 bases left between them. The CDR3 contains 17 residues. The CDR3 region has the DNA TGTGCCAGCTCACCGGCAACAGTAGTATTTGGGACCGGGGAGCTGTTTTTT. It translates to CASSPATVVFGTGELFF.

The chain carries TRBV19 and TRBJ2-3; the match to TRBD2 covers 8 bases. Germline lookup yields CDR1 LNHDA and CDR2 SQIVND (reference sequence). This CDR3 region has 15 residues. V lost 6 bases, J lost 1 base, and 6 bases stayed unmatched. CDR3 DNA: TGTGCCAGTAGGACGGGGGGGGTAGGCACAGATACGCAGTATTTT. Amino acid sequence: CASRTGGVGTDTQYF.

V and J are TRBV7-3 and TRBJ1-1; no reliable D call. V was shortened by 5 bases and J by 1 base, with 8 bases between the two germline ends. This CDR3 is 13 amino acids long. Germline V lookup: CDR1 SGHTA, CDR2 FQGTGA. In nucleotides, the CDR3 is TGTGCCAGCAGCGTACAGTCGAACACTGAAGCTTTCTTT. Translation gives CASSVQSNTEAFF.

This chain uses TRBV5-5 with TRBJ2-5, with 12 bases that match TRBD2. CDR1 is SGHKS and CDR2 is YYEKEE in the germline V gene (reference sequence). V lost 0 bases and J lost 4; bases outside the gene matches: 1. This CDR3 contains 15 residues. CDR3 sequence: CASSLGLAGVETQYF. Here the CDR3 DNA reads TGTGCCAGCAGCTTGGGACTAGCGGGGGTAGAGACCCAGTACTTC.

This clone has a single count. CDR3 sequence (DNA): TGTGCCAGCAGTCCCAATGCGCTCACCGGGGAGCTGTTTTTT. This gives the protein CASSPNALTGELFF. V gene TRBV27 combines with J gene TRBJ2-2, with D unresolved. V was shortened by 5 bases and J by 4 bases, with 11 bases between the two germline ends. CDR1 MNHEY and CDR2 SMNVEV come from the germline V gene (reference sequence). The CDR3 length is 14 residues.

V and J are TRBV30 and TRBJ2-1; 15 bases align to TRBD2. The V segment lost 4 bases and the J segment 9 bases; nucleotides outside the gene matches: 4. The length of the CDR3 is 14 residues. The germline V gene encodes CDR1 GTSNPN and CDR2 SVGIG (reference sequence). This CDR3 reads CAWNRGLAGGEQFF. The DNA of the CDR3 is TGTGCCTGGAACCGGGGACTAGCGGGGGGTGAGCAGTTCTTC. Full variable domain (remainder filled in from reference TRBV30 and TRBJ2-1): SQTIHQWPATLVQPVGSPLSLECTVEGTSNPNLYWYRQAAGRGLQLLFYSVGIGQISSEVPQNLSASRPQDRQFILSSKKLLLSDSGFYLCAWNRGLAGGEQFFGPGTRLTVL.